Below, 20 T cell receptor beta chains from the same sample are listed, as sequenced in a study of blood T cells in healthy people across ages. A second roughly 6 to 12 cycle PCR used barcoded and J-beta primers. Via MiXCR, TCRdb re-called the 5' RACE reads, giving one row per CDR3 protein. The sample records some 1.6 million distinct CDR3 sequences, roughly a third being singletons. Material: blood. These receptors all come from a woman in her twenties or thirties in good health.

In regard to this clonotype: The missing conserved phenylalanine or tryptophan at the end of this CDR3 makes a read error likely. The chain combines TRBV7-3 with TRBJ2-5, with 16 bases fitting TRBD2. Germline CDR1 SGHTA, CDR2 FQGTGA. The CDR3 sequence is 16 residues long. The ends lost 5 bases at V and 3 bases at J; junction bases unmatched: 3. CDR3 nucleotides: TGTGCCAGCAGCCCGGGGACTAGCGGGGGGGAAGAGACCCAGTACCTC. Its translation: CASSPGTSGGEETQYL.

The chain uses TRBV5-1 and TRBJ2-3; D assignment may be TRBD1 or TRBD2 (5 bases each). Germline loops: CDR1 SGHRS, CDR2 YFSETQ. V lost 1 base, J lost 2 bases, and 20 bases lay in between. The CDR3 is 18 amino acids. The CDR3 DNA reads as TGCGCCAGCAGCTTGCAACCCCGTGGGACGGGGATCACAGATACGCAGTATTTT. This translates into CASSLQPRGTGITDTQYF.

This clonotype turned up a few times. The V call is TRBV28, the J call TRBJ2-7; 8 positions match TRBD1. CDR1 is MDHEN, CDR2 SYDVKM, per germline. V lost 3 bases and J lost 6; bases outside the gene matches: 7. This CDR3 contains 14 residues. This chain's CDR3 is CASSFPGGGREQYF. In DNA form, the CDR3 reads TGTGCCAGCAGTTTCCCAGGGGGCGGACGCGAGCAGTACTTC.

This clonotype was observed a few times. V is TRBV7-9 and J is TRBJ2-7; TRBD1 agrees at 9 bases. V trimming: 5 bases; J trimming: 3 bases; junction bases outside the gene matches: 5. The CDR3 extends over 14 amino acids. Germline V gene lookup returns CDR1 SEHNR and CDR2 FQNEAQ (reference sequence). The CDR3 region is CASSARDRVYEQYF. Here the CDR3 DNA reads TGTGCCAGCAGCGCCAGGGACAGGGTCTACGAGCAGTACTTC.

Only a few counts were recorded for this clonotype. The chain employs TRBV29-1 and TRBJ1-2; TRBD1 might be the D (6 bases). This CDR3 is 11 amino acids long. Germline V gene data show CDR1 as SQVTM and CDR2 as ANQGSEA. Trimming took 2 bases from V and 7 from J, leaving 8 bases between them. The CDR3 DNA reads TGCAGCGTTGAATCAGGGGTTGGCTACACCTTC. It yields the protein CSVESGVGYTF.

A few counts support this clonotype. CDR3 coding DNA: TGTGCCAGCTCACCATCTATGCAAGAGACCCAGTACTTC. Translated: CASSPSMQETQYF. The chain is built from TRBV18 and TRBJ2-5; no reliable D call. The CDR3 is made up of 13 amino acids. The V end was cut by 2 bases, the J end by 2 bases, with 6 bases between. The germline V gene has CDR1 KGHSH and CDR2 LQKENI.

A remark on this clonotype: The germline gene is not matched at one end of the junction; a read error may be the cause. The chain has TRBV24-1 and TRBJ2-1, with TRBD1 as a possible D gene (6 bases). The V gene's germline CDR1 is KGHDR and CDR2 SFDVKD. This CDR3 has 13 residues. CDR3 sequence: CATSQGQYSEQFF. As DNA, the CDR3 is TGTGCCACCAGCCAGGGACAATACAGTGAGCAGTTCTTC.

The genes are TRBV30 and TRBJ1-1; D is unclear. Trimming pared 0 bases from V and 3 bases from J, leaving 8 bases between. The germline gives CDR1 GTSNPN, CDR2 SVGIG (reference sequence). The CDR3 consists of 13 residues. CDR3 protein: CAWSVRRDTEAFF. The CDR3 coding sequence is TGTGCCTGGAGTGTACGGCGGGACACTGAAGCTTTCTTT.

This clonotype was seen a handful of times. The chain combines TRBV7-9 with TRBJ1-2; unclear D gene. V lost 5 bases to trimming and J lost 7 bases, with 26 bases between them. Germline loops: CDR1 SEHNR, CDR2 FQNEAQ (reference sequence). The CDR3 has 17 residues. The CDR3 loop reads CASSPSRWTPLRSGYTF. In DNA form, the CDR3 reads TGTGCCAGCAGCCCGTCGAGATGGACTCCCCTACGGAGTGGCTACACCTTC.

Details on this clonotype: Possible read error: a much larger clone is one base away. The chain has TRBV29-1 and TRBJ2-3; D could derive from TRBD1 or TRBD2 (7 bases each). The ends were cut back, 7 bases at V and 11 bases at J, with 22 bases in the middle. CDR3 length: 13 amino acids. Germline CDR1 reads SQVTM; CDR2 reads ANQGSEA. CDR3 nucleotides: TGCAGCGCCCCAAATATCAGGGGGGGTATGCAGTATTTT. Its protein is CSAPNIRGGMQYF.

The V call is TRBV6-2 or TRBV6-3, the J call TRBJ2-1; 9 bases fit TRBD2. The CDR3 runs to 15 residues. Germline V CDR1 and CDR2: MNHEY, SVGEGT. V lost 2 bases, J lost 5 bases, and 4 bases stayed unmatched. CDR3 in DNA: TGTGCCAGCAGTTACGGCGCTAGCGGGGACAATGAGCAGTTCTTC. It translates to CASSYGASGDNEQFF.

V gene TRBV9 combines with J gene TRBJ1-4, with 7 bases lining up with TRBD1. The CDR3 sequence is 14 residues long. V trimming: 3 bases; J trimming: 6 bases; junction bases outside the gene matches: 5. Germline CDR1 is SGDLS and CDR2 is YYNGEE. The CDR3 DNA sequence: TGTGCCAGCAGCGCCCAGGGGGGGGATGAAAAACTGTTTTTT. It specifies CASSAQGGDEKLFF. The variable domain in full, completed from reference TRBV9 and TRBJ1-4, reads DSGVTQTPKHLITATGQRVTLRCSPRSGDLSVYWYQQSLDQGLQFLIQYYNGEERAKGNILERFSAQQFPDLHSELNLSSLELGDSALYFCASSAQGGDEKLFFGSGTQLSVL.

This clonotype was counted a few times. The chain is built from TRBV20-1 and TRBJ2-5; 8 positions match TRBD1. CDR1 is DFQATT and CDR2 is SNEGSKA in the germline V gene (reference sequence). Germline trimming cut 4 bases from V and 1 base from J; bases unmatched to any gene: 5. This CDR3 comprises 14 residues. The CDR3 DNA follows: TGCAGTGCTACAGGGGGCAGCCGCCAAGAGACCCAGTACTTC. Translated: CSATGGSRQETQYF.

This clonotype was observed many times. The rearrangement joins TRBV5-1 to TRBJ2-7; 13 nucleotides line up with TRBD2. Trimming removed 4 bases from V and 0 bases from J; junction bases left unmatched: 4. CDR1 SGHRS and CDR2 YFSETQ come from the germline V gene. The CDR3 contains 16 residues. CDR3 sequence reads: CASSPWTSGSSYEQYF. The CDR3 DNA follows: TGCGCCAGCAGCCCCTGGACTAGCGGGAGCTCCTACGAGCAGTACTTC.

In its sample, this clonotype was seen a few times. The rearrangement joins TRBV9 to TRBJ2-1; D not certain. V lost 6 bases to trimming and J lost 0 bases, with 13 bases between them. This CDR3 is built from 15 residues. Germline CDR1 reads SGDLS; CDR2 reads YYNGEE. CDR3 nucleotide sequence: TGTGCCAGCAACGTCGACCTGAGCTCCTACAATGAGCAGTTCTTC. Its translation is CASNVDLSSYNEQFF.

As regards this clonotype: The final CDR3 position lacks the conserved phenylalanine or tryptophan, pointing to a likely read error. V is TRBV3-1 and J is TRBJ2-1; 8 bases agree with TRBD2. With V trimmed by 0 bases and J by 2 bases, 6 bases remained unmatched. Germline V gene lookup returns CDR1 LGHDT and CDR2 YNNKEL (reference sequence). The CDR3 sequence is 17 residues long. CDR3 residues: CASSQDSAGVPYNEQFC. The CDR3 coding sequence is TGTGCCAGCAGCCAAGATTCAGCGGGAGTACCCTACAATGAGCAGTTCTGC.

The sample holds many counts of this clonotype. The chain recombines TRBV7-2 with TRBJ1-2; a weak D match, TRBD1 (5 bases). CDR1 is SGHTA, CDR2 FQGNSA, per germline. Trimming pared 3 bases from V and 6 bases from J, leaving 20 bases between. The CDR3 is 16 amino acids. The CDR3 here is CASSFKGHPQIDGYTF. The CDR3 DNA sequence: TGTGCCAGCAGCTTTAAAGGACATCCCCAAATTGATGGCTACACCTTC.

The chain combines TRBV6-5 with TRBJ2-1, with 8 bases that match TRBD2. The CDR3 runs 13 residues. The V and J ends lost 5 bases and 10 bases, in that order; junction bases with no gene match: 7. Germline assignment: CDR1 MNHEY and CDR2 SVGAGI. The CDR3 here is CASSRSGTREQFF. The CDR3 DNA is TGTGCCAGCAGTCGTAGCGGGACGCGGGAGCAGTTCTTC.

This clonotype was seen many times. The rearrangement links TRBV3-1 to TRBJ2-1; TRBD2 agrees at 8 bases. J gave up 6 bases and V 3 bases, and 1 base lay outside the gene matches. Germline CDR1 LGHDT, CDR2 YNNKEL (reference sequence). The CDR3 contains 13 residues. The CDR3 coding sequence is TGTGCCAGCAGCCAGGGGACTAGCAATGAGCAGTTCTTC. Translated: CASSQGTSNEQFF.

The table lists this clonotype with a few counts. The chain is built from TRBV7-9 and TRBJ2-3, with 12 bases identical to TRBD2. Trimming at V came to 2 bases and at J to 3 bases, leaving 6 bases not matched to a gene. Germline V lookup: CDR1 SEHNR, CDR2 FQNEAQ (reference sequence). The CDR3 totals 17 residues. CDR3 in amino acids: CASSLSPSGGATDTQYF. In nucleotides, the CDR3 is TGTGCCAGCAGCTTATCGCCTAGCGGGGGGGCAACAGATACGCAGTATTTT.